This T cell receptor (beta chain) comes out of a study of blood T cell repertoires in COVID-19. Study-level background: Samples taken during acute and convalescent COVID-19 were collected in the United States, Italy and Spain. PBMCs, B-cell-depleted T cells, or T cells provided the cDNA or gDNA that made up the material.

Trimming took 5 bases from V and 9 from J, leaving 8 bases between them. Germline lookup yields CDR1 SEHNR and CDR2 FQNEAQ (reference sequence). The CDR3 extends over 11 amino acids. Only in-frame clones appear in the TCRdb table, and some are missing; sequencing was by immunoSEQ multiplex PCR. The sample yields 180,000 or so clones, about 83% seen once. The sequence was collected from a person aged 70 to 80 with COVID-19, enrolled during active disease. The sequencing input was peripheral blood. The chain joins TRBV7-9 to TRBJ2-1; a weak D match, TRBD1 (6 bases). CDR3: CASSRTVEQFF. In DNA form, the CDR3 reads TGTGCCAGCAGCCGGACAGTTGAGCAGTTCTTC.